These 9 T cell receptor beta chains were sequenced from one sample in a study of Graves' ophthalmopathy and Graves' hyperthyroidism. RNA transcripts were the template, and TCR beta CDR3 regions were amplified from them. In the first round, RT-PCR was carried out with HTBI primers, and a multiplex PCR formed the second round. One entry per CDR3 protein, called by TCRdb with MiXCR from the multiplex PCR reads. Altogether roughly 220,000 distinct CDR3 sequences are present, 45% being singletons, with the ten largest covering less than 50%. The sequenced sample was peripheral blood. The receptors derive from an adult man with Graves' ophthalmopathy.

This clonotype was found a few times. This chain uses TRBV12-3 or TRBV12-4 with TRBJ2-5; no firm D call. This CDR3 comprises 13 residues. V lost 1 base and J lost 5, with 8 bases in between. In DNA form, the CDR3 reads TGTGCCAGCAGTTTAGGGCGGACGGAGACCCAGTACTTC. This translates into CASSLGRTETQYF.

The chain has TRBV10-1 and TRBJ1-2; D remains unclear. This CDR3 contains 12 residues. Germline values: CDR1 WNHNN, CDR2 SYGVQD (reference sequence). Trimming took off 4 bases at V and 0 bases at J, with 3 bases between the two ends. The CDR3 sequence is CASSVPNYGYTF. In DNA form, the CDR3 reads TGCGCCAGCAGTGTACCTAACTATGGCTACACCTTC.

The CDR3 DNA reads as TGTGCCAGCAGCCCAACCGATGGGACTAGCGGGACCTACGAGCAGTACTTC. It specifies CASSPTDGTSGTYEQYF. The V and J genes are TRBV5-4 and TRBJ2-7; 13 bases are a match to TRBD2. The CDR3 is 17 residues long. Germline CDR1 is SGHNT and CDR2 is YYREEE (reference sequence). The trim removed 4 bases at V and 2 bases at J, leaving 9 bases unmatched.

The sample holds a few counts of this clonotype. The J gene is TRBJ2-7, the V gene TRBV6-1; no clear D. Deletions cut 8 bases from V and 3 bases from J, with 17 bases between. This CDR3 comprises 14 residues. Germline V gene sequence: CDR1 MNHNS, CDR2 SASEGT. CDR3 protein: CASRVFASNYEQYF. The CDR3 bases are TGTGCCAGCCGGGTGTTCGCAAGTAACTACGAGCAGTACTTC.

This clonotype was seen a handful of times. The CDR3 loop reads CSAREQQDSGANVLTF. DNA of the CDR3: TGCAGTGCTAGAGAACAACAGGACTCTGGGGCCAACGTCCTGACTTTC. The V gene is TRBV20-1, the J gene TRBJ2-6, with D tentatively TRBD1 (5 bases). V lost 0 bases to trimming and J lost 0 bases, with 9 bases between them. This CDR3 is 16 amino acids long. Germline CDR1 DFQATT, CDR2 SNEGSKA (reference sequence).

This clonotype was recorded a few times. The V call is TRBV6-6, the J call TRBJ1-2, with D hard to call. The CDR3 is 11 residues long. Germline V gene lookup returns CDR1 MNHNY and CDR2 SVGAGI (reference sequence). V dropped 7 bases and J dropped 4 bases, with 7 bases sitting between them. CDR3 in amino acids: CASTMSYGYTF. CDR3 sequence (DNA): TGTGCCAGCACGATGAGCTATGGCTACACCTTC.

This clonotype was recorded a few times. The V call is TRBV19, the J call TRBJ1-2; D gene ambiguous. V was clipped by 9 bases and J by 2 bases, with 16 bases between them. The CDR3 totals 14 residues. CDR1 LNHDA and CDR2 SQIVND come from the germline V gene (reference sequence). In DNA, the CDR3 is TGTGCCAGCCACCCGGAAGCCCCCAACTATGGCTACACCTTC. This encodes CASHPEAPNYGYTF.

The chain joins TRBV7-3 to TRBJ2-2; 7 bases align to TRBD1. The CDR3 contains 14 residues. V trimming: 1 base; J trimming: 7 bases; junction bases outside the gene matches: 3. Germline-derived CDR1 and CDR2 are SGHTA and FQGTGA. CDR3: CASSLNRGDGELFF. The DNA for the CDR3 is TGTGCCAGCAGCTTAAACAGGGGTGACGGGGAGCTGTTTTTT. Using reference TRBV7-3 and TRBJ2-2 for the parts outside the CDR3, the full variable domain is GAGVSQTPSNKVTEKGKYVELRCDPISGHTALYWYRQSLGQGPEFLIYFQGTGAADDSGLPNDRFFAVRPEGSVSTLKIQRTERGDSAVYLCASSLNRGDGELFFGEGSRLTVL.

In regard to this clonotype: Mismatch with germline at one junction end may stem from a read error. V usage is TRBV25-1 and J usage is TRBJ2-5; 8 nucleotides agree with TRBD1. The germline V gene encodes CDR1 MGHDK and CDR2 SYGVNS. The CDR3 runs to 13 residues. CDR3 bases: TGCGCCAGCAGCCGGGGACAGGACTACGGGCAGTACTTC. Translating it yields CASSRGQDYGQYF.